Shown below are 26 T cell receptor beta chains from a single sample sequenced in a study of shared T cell receptors in the human thymus. The method was immunoSEQ multiplex PCR; TCRdb's version includes in-frame clones alone and lacks a portion of them. The profile shows hundreds of thousands of clones, around three quarters of them singletons. The same sample was also studied in work on human thymus T cells.

Input material: thymocytes. These TCRs come from a boy younger than two with a congenital heart defect.

The chain recombines TRBV12-5 with TRBJ2-2; TRBD1 aligns across 12 bases. The CDR3 consists of 16 residues. With 9 bases clipped from V and 4 bases from J, the junction kept 9 bases outside the gene matches. Per germline, CDR1 LGHNT and CDR2 FRNRAP. The CDR3 DNA follows: TGTGCTAGGTGGACGGGACAGGGGGCGGGCACCGGGGAGCTGTTTTTT. It translates to CARWTGQGAGTGELFF.

The chain carries TRBV14 and TRBJ1-1; D gene uncertain. This CDR3 comprises 17 residues. Trimming took off 4 bases at V and 3 bases at J, with 21 bases between the two ends. Germline V lookup: CDR1 SGHDN, CDR2 FVKESK. The CDR3 DNA reads as TGTGCCAGCAGCCCAAGAACGGGCAGCTTGGAGGACACTGAAGCTTTCTTT. It specifies CASSPRTGSLEDTEAFF.

The chain is built from TRBV4-2 and TRBJ2-7, with 11 bases aligning to TRBD2. Unmatched junction bases numbered 8, after V lost 1 base and J lost 0 bases. The CDR3 runs to 18 residues. Germline loops: CDR1 LGHNA, CDR2 YNFKEQ. The CDR3 DNA follows: TGTGCCAGCAGCCAAGTTGCTAGCGGGAGGTCCGACTCCTACGAGCAGTACTTC. Protein sequence: CASSQVASGRSDSYEQYF.

This rearrangement joins TRBV5-4 to TRBJ2-7; 8 bases map to TRBD2. Germline values: CDR1 SGHNT, CDR2 YYREEE (reference sequence). The CDR3 runs 15 residues. The V segment lost 0 bases and the J segment 4 bases; nucleotides outside the gene matches: 6. The CDR3 sequence: CASSLVGRGPYEQYF. The CDR3 DNA sequence: TGTGCCAGCAGCTTGGTCGGGAGGGGACCATACGAGCAGTACTTC. Full variable domain (remainder filled in from reference TRBV5-4 and TRBJ2-7): ETGVTQSPTHLIKTRGQQVTLRCSSQSGHNTVSWYQQALGQGPQFIFQYYREEENGRGNFPPRFSGLQFPNYSSELNVNALELDDSALYLCASSLVGRGPYEQYFGPGTRLTVT.

This clone was observed a few times. This chain joins TRBV4-3 and TRBJ1-1, with D unclear. This CDR3 has 14 amino acids. Trimming pared 4 bases from V and 2 bases from J, leaving 11 bases between. Per germline, CDR1 LGHNA and CDR2 YSLEER. CDR3 nucleotide sequence: TGCGCCAGCAGCCCAGTGGGCAGCAACACTGAAGCTTTCTTT. Its protein product is CASSPVGSNTEAFF.

This clone appeared once. This sequence joins TRBV30 and TRBJ2-1; 7 nucleotides match TRBD2. The V gene end was trimmed by 3 bases and the J gene end by 8 bases; junction bases not matched to a gene: 13. The CDR3 totals 15 residues. Germline loops: CDR1 GTSNPN, CDR2 SVGIG (reference sequence). CDR3 in amino acids: CAWRTEGLADDEQFF. In nucleotides, the CDR3 is TGTGCCTGGAGGACCGAGGGGCTAGCGGATGATGAGCAGTTCTTC.

The chain carries TRBV7-9 and TRBJ2-7, with D perhaps matching TRBD1 (5 bases). The CDR3 has 16 residues. Deletions cut 4 bases from V and 3 bases from J, with 19 bases between. The germline CDR1 and CDR2 sequences are SEHNR and FQNEAQ (reference sequence). As DNA, the CDR3 is TGTGCCAGCAGCTCTCGACTCACAGGAACCAACTACGAGCAGTACTTC. Its protein is CASSSRLTGTNYEQYF.

The chain couples TRBV6-6 to TRBJ2-7, with a possible D match to TRBD1 (5 bases). Trimming shortened V by 2 bases and J by 6 bases, and 11 bases separated the two germline ends. This CDR3 is built from 13 residues. In germline, CDR1 is MNHNY, CDR2 SVGAGI (reference sequence). CDR3 loop: CASSYDTGAEQYF. The CDR3 DNA sequence: TGTGCCAGCAGTTACGACACTGGGGCCGAGCAGTACTTC.

This chain connects TRBV27 to TRBJ2-5; D ambiguous. Germline V gene lookup returns CDR1 MNHEY and CDR2 SMNVEV (reference sequence). V was pared by 5 bases and J by 0 bases, with 4 bases between. There are 12 residues in the CDR3. CDR3 in DNA: TGTGCCAGCAGTCAGAACCAAGAGACCCAGTACTTC. Translation gives CASSQNQETQYF.

The J gene is TRBJ1-1, the V gene TRBV6-5, with a tentative D call TRBD1 (5 bases). The CDR3 runs 13 residues. With 4 bases removed from V and 3 bases from J, the gap between germline ends came to 9 bases. CDR1 MNHEY and CDR2 SVGAGI come from the germline V gene. CDR3 coding DNA: TGTGCCAGCAGTTGCCGGGGGGACACTGAAGCTTTCTTT. Its translation: CASSCRGDTEAFF.

V usage is TRBV15 and J usage is TRBJ1-4; TRBD1 matches at 9 bases. From germline, CDR1 is LNHNV and CDR2 YYDKDF (reference sequence). Germline trimming cut 1 base from V and 6 bases from J; bases unmatched to any gene: 6. The CDR3 totals 16 residues. CDR3: CATSRARDREDEKLFF. CDR3 nucleotide sequence: TGTGCCACCAGCAGAGCCCGGGACAGGGAAGATGAAAAACTGTTTTTT.

CDR3 in amino acids: CASSFRGLESLAKNIQYF. In DNA form, the CDR3 reads TGTGCCAGCAGCTTCCGCGGGCTAGAATCCCTAGCCAAAAACATTCAGTACTTC. The V call is TRBV5-6, the J call TRBJ2-4, with D tentatively TRBD2 (5 bases). V lost 2 bases and J lost 0, with 18 bases in between. This CDR3 comprises 18 residues. CDR1 and CDR2 (germline): SGHDT, YYEEEE. Combining the CDR3 with reference TRBV5-6 and TRBJ2-4 gives the whole variable domain DAGVTQSPTHLIKTRGQQVTLRCSPKSGHDTVSWYQQALGQGPQFIFQYYEEEERQRGNFPDRFSGHQFPNYSSELNVNALLLGDSALYLCASSFRGLESLAKNIQYFGAGTRLSVL.

The chain links TRBV11-2 to TRBJ2-7; a weak D match, TRBD2 (5 bases). Trimming cost V 5 bases and J 2 bases, with 10 bases left between them. The CDR3 is made up of 13 amino acids. The germline CDR1 and CDR2 sequences are SGHAT and FQNNGV. The CDR3: CASSPFGAYEQYF. The DNA of the CDR3 is TGTGCCAGCAGCCCTTTCGGGGCCTACGAGCAGTACTTC.

The J gene is TRBJ2-7, the V gene TRBV27; maybe TRBD2 (5 bases). The CDR3 consists of 14 residues. Germline V gene sequence: CDR1 MNHEY, CDR2 SMNVEV (reference sequence). V gave up 7 bases and J gave up 7 bases, with 20 bases separating them. CDR3: CASKLPGSYAEQYF. CDR3 sequence (DNA): TGTGCCAGCAAACTTCCGGGGAGCTACGCTGAGCAGTACTTC.

This chain joins TRBV5-1 and TRBJ2-1, with D possibly TRBD1 on 6 matching bases. CDR3 size: 15 residues. Looked up from germline, CDR1 is SGHRS and CDR2 is YFSETQ. Trimming shortened V by 0 bases and J by 4 bases, and 11 bases separated the two germline ends. In DNA, the CDR3 is TGCGCCAGCAGCTTGGAGGGGGTGTTATACAATGAGCAGTTCTTC. Amino acids: CASSLEGVLYNEQFF.

The chain couples TRBV10-2 to TRBJ1-2; a possible D gene is TRBD1 (5 bases). With 6 bases removed from V and 5 bases from J, the gap between germline ends came to 19 bases. There are 15 residues in the CDR3. The germline gives CDR1 WSHSY, CDR2 SAAADI. The CDR3 DNA is TGCGCCAGCAGAGAAAGTCAGGGAAGCGATTATGGCTACACCTTC. Protein product: CASRESQGSDYGYTF.

V gene TRBV5-1 combines with J gene TRBJ1-2; no clear D gene. The CDR3 has 14 amino acids. CDR1 is SGHRS and CDR2 is YFSETQ in the germline V gene. V lost 0 bases, J lost 6 bases, and 12 bases lay in between. This CDR3 is CASSLGPPSHGYTF. Written as DNA, the CDR3 is TGCGCCAGCAGCTTGGGGCCCCCCTCGCATGGCTACACCTTC. Using reference TRBV5-1 and TRBJ1-2 for the parts outside the CDR3, the full variable domain is KAGVTQTPRYLIKTRGQQVTLSCSPISGHRSVSWYQQTPGQGLQFLFEYFSETQRNKGNFPGRFSGRQFSNSRSEMNVSTLELGDSALYLCASSLGPPSHGYTFGSGTRLTVV.

The chain has TRBV6-1 and TRBJ2-7, with a tentative D call TRBD1 (5 bases). From germline, CDR1 is MNHNS and CDR2 SASEGT. The CDR3 is made up of 14 amino acids. V was cut by 6 bases and J by 4 bases, with 16 bases left in between. Written as DNA, the CDR3 is TGTGCCAGCAGGAAGCCAGGGCCTAGATACGAGCAGTACTTC. Encoded protein: CASRKPGPRYEQYF.

The chain combines TRBV13 with TRBJ1-5, with D possibly being TRBD1 (5 bases). The CDR3 extends over 17 amino acids. V gave up 0 bases and J gave up 2 bases, with 14 bases separating them. In germline, CDR1 is PRHDT, CDR2 FYEKMQ (reference sequence). CDR3 in amino acids: CASSLGLDRLGNQPQHF. The CDR3 region has the DNA TGTGCCAGCAGCTTAGGCCTCGACAGATTGGGCAATCAGCCCCAGCATTTT.

The chain carries TRBV7-9 and TRBJ1-2; TRBD1 matches at 11 bases. The germline gives CDR1 SEHNR, CDR2 FQNEAQ (reference sequence). V dropped 5 bases and J dropped 4; count of bases not matched to a gene: 6. This CDR3 is built from 15 residues. CDR3 DNA: TGTGCCAGCAGCCGCCGGACAGGGGGCGCCTATGGCTACACCTTC. Amino acids: CASSRRTGGAYGYTF.

A few counts support this clone. V gene TRBV14 combines with J gene TRBJ2-1; the D is unclear. Trimming cost V 3 bases and J 8 bases, with 14 bases left between them. This CDR3 spans 14 amino acids. Germline lookup yields CDR1 SGHDN and CDR2 FVKESK. This chain's CDR3 is CASSHLGRPDEQFF. The DNA for the CDR3 is TGTGCCAGCAGCCATCTAGGCCGGCCCGATGAGCAGTTCTTC.

This rearrangement joins TRBV14 to TRBJ2-7, with D possibly TRBD1 on 5 matching bases. Germline CDR1 SGHDN, CDR2 FVKESK. V shed 1 base and J shed 3 bases, with 16 bases lying between them. This CDR3 has 16 residues. The CDR3 region is CASSQAPAGPLYEQYF. For the CDR3, the DNA is TGTGCCAGCAGCCAAGCTCCGGCAGGGCCCCTCTACGAGCAGTACTTC.

This clone was counted a few times. The genes are TRBV10-1 and TRBJ2-7, with D perhaps TRBD2 (5 bases). CDR1 WNHNN and CDR2 SYGVQD come from the germline V gene (reference sequence). The CDR3 sequence is 13 residues long. V gave up 1 base and J gave up 7 bases, with 11 bases separating them. CDR3: CASSEYRESEQYF. CDR3 nucleotide sequence: TGCGCCAGCAGTGAGTATCGGGAAAGTGAGCAGTACTTC.

The CDR3 nucleotides are TGTGCCAGCTCACGAACCACTAGCGGGACCTCCTACGAGCAGTACTTC. Translated, it gives CASSRTTSGTSYEQYF. The V call is TRBV18, the J call TRBJ2-7; TRBD2 agrees at 10 bases. J lost 0 bases, V lost 4 bases, and 6 bases had no gene match. The V gene's germline CDR1 is KGHSH and CDR2 LQKENI. This CDR3 is built from 16 residues.

The chain is built from TRBV15 and TRBJ2-6; D might be TRBD2 (5 bases). CDR1 and CDR2 (germline): LNHNV, YYDKDF (reference sequence). Trimming stripped 4 bases from V and 0 bases from J, with 13 bases between. This CDR3 contains 17 residues. CDR3 residues: CATSTRTLLSGANVLTF. Written as DNA, the CDR3 is TGTGCCACCAGCACCAGGACTCTACTCTCTGGGGCCAACGTCCTGACTTTC.

This chain uses TRBV7-9 with TRBJ2-1, with 14 bases fitting TRBD2. This CDR3 spans 13 amino acids. Germline V CDR1 and CDR2: SEHNR, FQNEAQ (reference sequence). V trimming: 9 bases; J trimming: 7 bases; junction bases outside the gene matches: 2. The CDR3 bases are TGTGCCAGGACTAGCGGGAGGGGAAATGAGCAGTTCTTC. It specifies CARTSGRGNEQFF.